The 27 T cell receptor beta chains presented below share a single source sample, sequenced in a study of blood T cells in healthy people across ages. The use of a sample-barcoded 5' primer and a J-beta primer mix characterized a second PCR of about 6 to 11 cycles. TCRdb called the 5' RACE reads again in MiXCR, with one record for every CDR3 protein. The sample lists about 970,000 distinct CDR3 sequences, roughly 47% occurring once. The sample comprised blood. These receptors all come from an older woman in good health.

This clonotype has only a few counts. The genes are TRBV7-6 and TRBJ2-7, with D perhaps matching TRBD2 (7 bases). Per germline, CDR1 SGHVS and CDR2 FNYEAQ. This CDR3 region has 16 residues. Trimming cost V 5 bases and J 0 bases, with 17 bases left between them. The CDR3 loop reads CASSEPLADSSYEQYF. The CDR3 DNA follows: TGTGCCAGCAGCGAACCCCTAGCGGACAGCTCCTACGAGCAGTACTTC.

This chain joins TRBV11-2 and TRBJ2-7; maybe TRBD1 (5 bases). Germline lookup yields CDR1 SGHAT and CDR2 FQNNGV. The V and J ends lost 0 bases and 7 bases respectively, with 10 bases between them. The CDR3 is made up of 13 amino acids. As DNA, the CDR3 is TGTGCCAGCAGCTTAGAGAGGACAAGGGAGCAGTACTTC. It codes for CASSLERTREQYF. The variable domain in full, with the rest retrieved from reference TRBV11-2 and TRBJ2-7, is EAGVAQSPRYKIIEKRQSVAFWCNPISGHATLYWYQQILGQGPKLLIQFQNNGVVDDSQLPKDRFSAERLKGVDSTLKIQPAKLEDSAVYLCASSLERTREQYFGPGTRLTVT.

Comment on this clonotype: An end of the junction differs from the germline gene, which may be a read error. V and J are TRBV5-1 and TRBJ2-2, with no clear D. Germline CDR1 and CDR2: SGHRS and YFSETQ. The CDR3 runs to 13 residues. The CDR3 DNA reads TGCGCCAGCAGGTTGGGGAACACCGGGGAGCTGTTTTTT. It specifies CASRLGNTGELFF.

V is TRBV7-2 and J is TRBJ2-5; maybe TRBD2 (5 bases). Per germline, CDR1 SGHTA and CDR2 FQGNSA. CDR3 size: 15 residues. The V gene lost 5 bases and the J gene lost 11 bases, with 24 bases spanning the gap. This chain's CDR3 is CASSTNGLPENEQYF. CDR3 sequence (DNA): TGTGCCAGCAGCACCAACGGACTCCCCGAAAATGAGCAGTACTTC.

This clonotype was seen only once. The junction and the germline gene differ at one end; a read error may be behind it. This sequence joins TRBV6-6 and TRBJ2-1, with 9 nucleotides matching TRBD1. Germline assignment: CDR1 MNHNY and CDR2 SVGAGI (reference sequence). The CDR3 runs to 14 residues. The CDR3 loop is CASSDGTGNKEQFF. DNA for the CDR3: TGTGCCAGCAGCGATGGGACAGGGAACAAGGAGCAGTTCTTC.

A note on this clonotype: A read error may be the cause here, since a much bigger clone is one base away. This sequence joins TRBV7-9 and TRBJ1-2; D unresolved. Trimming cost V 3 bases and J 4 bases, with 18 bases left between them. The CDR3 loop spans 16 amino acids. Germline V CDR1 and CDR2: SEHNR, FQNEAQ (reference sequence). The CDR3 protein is CASSFTHRTGSYGYTF. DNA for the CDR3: TGTGCCAGCAGCTTTACCCATCGAACGGGTTCCTATGGCTACACCTTC.

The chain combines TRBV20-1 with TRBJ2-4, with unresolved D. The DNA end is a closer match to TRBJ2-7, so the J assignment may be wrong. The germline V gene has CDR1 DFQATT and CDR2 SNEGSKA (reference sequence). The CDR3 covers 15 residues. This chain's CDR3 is CSAGFFMASENEQYF. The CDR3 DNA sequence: TGCAGTGCCGGATTTTTTATGGCTTCCGAGAACGAGCAGTACTTC.

In DNA, the CDR3 is TGCAGCGCCGGACTAGCGGTTTACACAGATACGCAGTATTTT. It specifies CSAGLAVYTDTQYF. The chain is built from TRBV29-1 and TRBJ2-3, with 10 positions matching TRBD2. J gave up 2 bases and V 7 bases, and 6 bases lay outside the gene matches. Germline loops: CDR1 SQVTM, CDR2 ANQGSEA. This CDR3 is 14 amino acids long.

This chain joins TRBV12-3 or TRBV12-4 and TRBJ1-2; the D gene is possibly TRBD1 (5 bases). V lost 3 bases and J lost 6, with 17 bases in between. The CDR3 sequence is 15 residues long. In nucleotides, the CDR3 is TGTGCCAGCAGTTTTGGCGGTGGCAGGGCGGATGGCTACACCTTC. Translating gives CASSFGGGRADGYTF.

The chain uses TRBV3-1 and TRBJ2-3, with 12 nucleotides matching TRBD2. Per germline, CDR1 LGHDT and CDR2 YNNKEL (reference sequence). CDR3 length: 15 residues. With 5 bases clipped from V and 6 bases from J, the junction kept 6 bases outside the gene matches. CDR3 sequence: CASSVLAGGPDTQYF. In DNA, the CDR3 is TGTGCCAGCAGCGTCCTAGCGGGAGGGCCGGATACGCAGTATTTT.

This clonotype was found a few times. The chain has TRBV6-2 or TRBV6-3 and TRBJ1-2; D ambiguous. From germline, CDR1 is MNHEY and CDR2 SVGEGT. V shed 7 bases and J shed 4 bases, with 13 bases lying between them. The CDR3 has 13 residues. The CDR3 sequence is CASTPTGTYGYTF. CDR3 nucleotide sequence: TGTGCCAGCACCCCGACGGGAACCTATGGCTACACCTTC.

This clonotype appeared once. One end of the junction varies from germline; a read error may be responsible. CDR3 in DNA: TGTGCCACCCGGAGTGGAGACCGGGCCTACGCGCAGTACTTC. This gives the protein CATRSGDRAYAQYF. The chain recombines TRBV10-3 with TRBJ2-7; D unclear. The germline CDR1 and CDR2 sequences are ENHRY and SYGVKD. This CDR3 has 14 amino acids.

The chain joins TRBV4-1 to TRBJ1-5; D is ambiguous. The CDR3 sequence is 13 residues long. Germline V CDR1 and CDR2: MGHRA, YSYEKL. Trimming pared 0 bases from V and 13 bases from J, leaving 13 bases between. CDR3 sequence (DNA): TGCGCCAGCAGCCAAGATATCCTGACGGGTCAGCATTTT. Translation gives CASSQDILTGQHF.

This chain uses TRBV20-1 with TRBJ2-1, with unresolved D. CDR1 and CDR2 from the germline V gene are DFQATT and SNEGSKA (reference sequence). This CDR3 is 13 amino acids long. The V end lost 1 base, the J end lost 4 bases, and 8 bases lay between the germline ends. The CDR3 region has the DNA TGCAGTGCTAGAGGATTCGGGTACAATGAGCAGTTCTTC. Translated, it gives CSARGFGYNEQFF.

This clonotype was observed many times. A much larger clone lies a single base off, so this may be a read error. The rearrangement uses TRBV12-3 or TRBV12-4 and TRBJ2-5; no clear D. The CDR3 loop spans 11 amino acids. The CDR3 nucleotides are TGTGCCAGCAGGTTAGGGGAGACCCAGTACTTC. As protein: CASRLGETQYF.

The CDR3 protein is CASIGLGRYNEQFF. CDR3 nucleotides: TGTGCCAGCATCGGACTAGGCCGTTACAATGAGCAGTTCTTC. This chain connects TRBV6-2 or TRBV6-3 to TRBJ2-1, with 7 bases fitting TRBD2. V was pared by 7 bases and J by 4 bases, with 7 bases of the junction left unmatched. This CDR3 region has 14 residues. Looked up from germline, CDR1 is MNHEY and CDR2 is SVGEGT.

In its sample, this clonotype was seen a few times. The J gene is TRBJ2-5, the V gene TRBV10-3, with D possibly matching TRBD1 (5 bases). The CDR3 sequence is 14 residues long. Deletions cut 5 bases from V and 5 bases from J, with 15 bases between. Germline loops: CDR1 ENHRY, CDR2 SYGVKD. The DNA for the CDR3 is TGTGCCATCAGTCCAGCGACAGCGCAGGAGACCCAGTACTTC. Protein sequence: CAISPATAQETQYF.

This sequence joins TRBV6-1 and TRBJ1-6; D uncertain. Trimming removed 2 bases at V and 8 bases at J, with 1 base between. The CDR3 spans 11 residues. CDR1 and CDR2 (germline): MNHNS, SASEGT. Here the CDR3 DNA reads TGTGCCAGCAGTGAATATTCACCCCTCCACTTT. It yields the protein CASSEYSPLHF.

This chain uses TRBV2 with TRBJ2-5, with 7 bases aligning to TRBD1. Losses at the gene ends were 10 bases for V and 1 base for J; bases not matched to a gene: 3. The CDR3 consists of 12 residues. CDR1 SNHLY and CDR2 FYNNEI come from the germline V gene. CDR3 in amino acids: CATNRGQETQYF. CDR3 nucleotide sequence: TGTGCCACCAACAGGGGCCAAGAGACCCAGTACTTC.

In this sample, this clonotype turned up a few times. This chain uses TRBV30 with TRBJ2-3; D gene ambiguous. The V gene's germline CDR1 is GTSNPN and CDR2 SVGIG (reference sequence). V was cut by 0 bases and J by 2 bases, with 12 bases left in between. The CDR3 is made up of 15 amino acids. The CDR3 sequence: CAWSVSGPFTDTQYF. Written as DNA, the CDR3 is TGTGCCTGGAGTGTATCCGGGCCCTTCACAGATACGCAGTATTTT.

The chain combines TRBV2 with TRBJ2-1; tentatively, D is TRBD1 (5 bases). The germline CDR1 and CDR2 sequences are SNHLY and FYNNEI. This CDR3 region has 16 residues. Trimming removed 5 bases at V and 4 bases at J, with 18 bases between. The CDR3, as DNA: TGTGCCAGCAGTACCACAGGTGCAACCGCTTACAATGAGCAGTTCTTC. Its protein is CASSTTGATAYNEQFF.

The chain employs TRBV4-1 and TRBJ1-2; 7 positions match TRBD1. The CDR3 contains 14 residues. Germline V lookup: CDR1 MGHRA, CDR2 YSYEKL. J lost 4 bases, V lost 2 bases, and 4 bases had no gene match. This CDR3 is CASSQRQGPYGYTF. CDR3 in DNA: TGCGCCAGCAGCCAACGACAGGGACCCTATGGCTACACCTTC.

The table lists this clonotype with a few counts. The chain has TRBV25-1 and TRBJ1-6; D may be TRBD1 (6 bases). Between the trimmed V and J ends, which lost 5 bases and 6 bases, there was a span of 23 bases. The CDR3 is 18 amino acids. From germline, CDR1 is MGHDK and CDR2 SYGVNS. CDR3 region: CASSPRRGHKEGNSPLHF. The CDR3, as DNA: TGTGCCAGCAGTCCCCGCCGGGGACACAAAGAGGGTAATTCACCCCTCCACTTT. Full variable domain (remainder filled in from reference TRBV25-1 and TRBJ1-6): EADIYQTPRYLVIGTGKKITLECSQTMGHDKMYWYQQDPGMELHLIHYSYGVNSTEKGDLSSESTVSRIRTEHFPLTLESARPSHTSQYLCASSPRRGHKEGNSPLHFGNGTRLTVT.

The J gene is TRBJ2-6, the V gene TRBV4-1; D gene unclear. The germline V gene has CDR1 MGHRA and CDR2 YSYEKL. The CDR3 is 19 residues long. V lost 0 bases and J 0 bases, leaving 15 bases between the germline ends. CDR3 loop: CASSQDLVNSASGANVLTF. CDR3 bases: TGCGCCAGCAGCCAAGATCTAGTAAACTCCGCCTCTGGGGCCAACGTCCTGACTTTC.

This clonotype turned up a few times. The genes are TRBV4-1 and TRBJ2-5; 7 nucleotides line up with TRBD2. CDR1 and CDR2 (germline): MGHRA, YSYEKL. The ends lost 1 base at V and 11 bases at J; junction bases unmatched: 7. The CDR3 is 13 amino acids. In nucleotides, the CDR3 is TGCGCCAGCAGCCAAGTTCTGCGGGAGAAGCAGTACTTC. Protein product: CASSQVLREKQYF.

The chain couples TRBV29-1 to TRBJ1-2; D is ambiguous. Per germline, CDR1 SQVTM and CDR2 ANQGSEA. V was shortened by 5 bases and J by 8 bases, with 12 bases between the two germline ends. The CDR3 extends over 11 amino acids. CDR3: CSVYEAGGYTF. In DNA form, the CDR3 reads TGCAGCGTTTACGAGGCTGGGGGCTACACCTTC.

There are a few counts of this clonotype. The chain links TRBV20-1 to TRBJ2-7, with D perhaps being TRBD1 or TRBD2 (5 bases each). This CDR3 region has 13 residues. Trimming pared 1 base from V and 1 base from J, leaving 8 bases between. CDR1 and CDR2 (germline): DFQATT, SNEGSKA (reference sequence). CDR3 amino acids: CSARGDDSYEQYF. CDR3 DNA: TGCAGTGCTAGAGGGGACGATTCCTACGAGCAGTACTTC.